This TCR beta chain was sequenced for a study of T cell responses to AZD1222 COVID-19 vaccine. Study background: Researchers grouped second doses given at about 4 or about 12 weeks into one pool.

CDR3 size: 15 residues. V was clipped by 2 bases and J by 2 bases, with 11 bases between them. In germline, CDR1 is MNHNS, CDR2 SASEGT. As concerns this clone: Its target is not known.

Produced via immunoSEQ multiplex PCR; TCRdb's table is partial and in-frame only. Of around 140,000 clones listed, 90% to 95% are singletons. Findings and limits, study-wide: The study found Spike-specific TCR breadth and depth rose after two AZD1222 doses. Within unmutated variant regions lay the reported targets of nearly half of spike-specific TCRs.

Source: peripheral blood, taken on day 0 of AZD1222 vaccination. The TCR originated in an adult in good health. The gene calls are TRBV6-1 and TRBJ2-3, with D tentatively TRBD1 (6 bases). CDR3 residues: CASSELGHTTDTQYF. CDR3 bases: TGTGCCAGCAGTGAATTGGGACACACCACAGATACGCAGTATTTT.